This T cell receptor (beta chain) was captured in a study of CD8+ T cells in alopecia areata (dated by TCRdb to 2017 to 2018). General notes on the study: The treated patients took part in an open-label pilot trial in which moderate-to-severe alopecia areata was treated with oral tofacitinib at 5 to 10 mg twice daily. Tofacitinib was given for 6 to 18 months, followed by 6 months of follow-up off drug to assess delayed response and recurrence. For the treated patients, the SALT score, which quantifies what percentage of scalp surface area is affected, served as the measure of disease severity. In both human patients and the C3H/HeJ mouse model, the study applied high-throughput TCRbeta sequencing to look at T cell clonal expansion in alopecia areata. Human TCRbeta sequencing covered scalp tissue and sorted CD4+ and CD8+ peripheral blood T cells from patchy and totalis/universalis alopecia areata patients and healthy controls. Biopsies were taken from tofacitinib-treated patients at baseline and at 4 and 24 weeks of treatment, and a later scalp biopsy was taken in several of the tofacitinib-treated patients. Clonality in the scalp was compared among normal scalp (n=4), patchy alopecia areata scalp (n=8), and alopecia totalis/universalis scalp (n=8). The RNA source kit depended on sample type: the PAXgene miRNA kit for fixed scalp, the miRNeasy kit for PBMCs, and the RNeasy kit for mouse skin. TCRbeta CDR3 regions were amplified by immunoSEQ multiplex PCR using 35 Vbeta forward and 13 Jbeta reverse primers.

The library was prepared using the immunoSEQ multiplex PCR assay. RNA was extracted from all samples and reverse transcribed into cDNA, which served as template for TCR sequencing. SuperScript III was used to make first-strand cDNA, primed with a 2:1 mix of oligo-dT and random hexamers. Amplification bias was assessed with a synthetic immune receptor repertoire, and residual bias was removed computationally. Per the original workflow: Raw reads were preprocessed to remove errors, and CDR3 was defined according to IMGT conventions as the region from the conserved cysteine to phenylalanine. Clonality was computed by normalizing Shannon entropy by log2 of the number of productive unique TCRs and subtracting the result from 1. Whether each scalp clone was CD4 or CD8 was inferred by checking scalp TCRbeta sequences against the CD4 and CD8 repertoires from sorted blood. The source is immuneACCESS, and TCRdb retained only in-frame sequences with V and J called. Part of the clones is not carried over; for the studies checked, unresolved V genes explain less than half of this, and the remainder is unexplained. D and trimming were read from the DNA, whereas the V and J calls and clone size are those reported in that table. The sample profile shows approximately 180,000 clones; roughly 58% of them were found once. Roughly 17% of the sample is taken by the ten largest.

The treatment or condition label, as the study defines it: oral pan-JAK inhibitor, 5-10 mg twice daily. From alopecia areata patients, peripheral blood was collected along with lesional scalp punch biopsies. PBMCs were separated by density centrifugation and stained for CD3, CD4 and CD8, after which CD4+ and CD8+ T cells were sorted on a FACSAria. Paper-wide results and their limitations: TCR sequences shared between patients were less clear than in mice, possibly partly because of HLA diversity in the patient population. Many expanded lesional clones persisted in scalp and blood during tofacitinib treatment, which may partly explain relapse after stopping treatment. Compared with normal scalp, lesional scalp had higher clonality and more expanded CD8+ clones, particularly in alopecia totalis/universalis, a pattern that suggests antigenic drive. With tofacitinib, both scalp clonality and the number of expanded CD8+ clones among the top 100 scalp clones went down significantly. Because the treated cohort was small and included a single nonresponder, larger studies are needed to assess links between baseline CD8+ expansion and response. Unlike mouse skin, where gammadelta T cells dominate, normal human skin contains resident alphabeta T cells that get sequenced too, which complicates analysis of the scalp TCR repertoire.

A word on this clone: Its antigen remains unidentified. No much larger clone exists at a distance of one base, and base qualities are not known.

The junction shows trimming of 3 bases on V and 1 base on J, plus 9 bases between the germline ends. The cysteine opens and the phenylalanine closes a CDR3 of 14 amino acids. CDR3 DNA is the only sequence kept; it has 42 bases, read in frame from the first base. For CDR1 and CDR2, the germline V gene lists SGDLS and YYNGEE. Specimen: CD4+ T cells sorted from blood, collected at approximately week 60, from a patient treated with tofacitinib. Here the chain combines TRBV9 and TRBJ2-3, with the D call perhaps TRBD1 or TRBD2, each one matching 6 bases. The receptor was isolated from a human donor with alopecia areata. The CDR3 protein sequence reads: CASSGRGGTDTQYF. The base sequence is TGTGCCAGCAGCGGAAGGGGGGGCACAGATACGCAGTATTTT.